This TCR beta chain was sequenced for a study of blood T cell repertoires in COVID-19. The protocol was immunoSEQ multiplex PCR, while the TCRdb copy is restricted to in-frame clones and leaves out a portion. The sample carries about 140,000 clones, 85% to 90% recorded once. J was trimmed by 10 bases and V by 2 bases; bases with no gene match: 10. Germline V lookup: CDR1 MNHEY, CDR2 SMNVEV (reference sequence). CDR3 length equals 17 residues. V gene TRBV27 combines with J gene TRBJ2-1; 14 nucleotides match TRBD2. Material: PBMCs or T cells enriched from blood (not recorded which). The clonotype was recovered from a man in his 60s who had recovered from COVID-19. The CDR3 protein is CASSLRGTSGGGREQFF. The CDR3 DNA sequence: TGTGCCAGCAGTTTACGGGGGACTAGCGGGGGAGGAAGAGAGCAGTTCTTC.